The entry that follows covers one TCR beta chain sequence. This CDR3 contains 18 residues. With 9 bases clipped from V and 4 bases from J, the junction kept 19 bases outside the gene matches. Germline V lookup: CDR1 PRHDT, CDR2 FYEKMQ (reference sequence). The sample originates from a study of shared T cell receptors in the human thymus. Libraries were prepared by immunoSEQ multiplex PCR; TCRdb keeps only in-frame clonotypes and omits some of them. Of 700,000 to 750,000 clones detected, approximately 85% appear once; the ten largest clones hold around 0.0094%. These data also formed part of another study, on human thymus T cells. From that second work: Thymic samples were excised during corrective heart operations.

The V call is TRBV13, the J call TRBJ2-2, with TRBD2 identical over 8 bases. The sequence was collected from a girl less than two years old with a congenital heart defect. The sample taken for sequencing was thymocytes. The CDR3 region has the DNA TGTGCCAGTACGCCGGGACTAGTGCGTCCGGTGCCCACCGGGGAGCTGTTTTTT. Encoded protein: CASTPGLVRPVPTGELFF. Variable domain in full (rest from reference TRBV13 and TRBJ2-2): AAGVIQSPRHLIKEKRETATLKCYPIPRHDTVYWYQQGPGQDPQFLISFYEKMQSDKGSIPDRFSAQQFSDYHSELNMSSLELGDSALYFCASTPGLVRPVPTGELFFGEGSRLTVL.